Below, one TCR beta chain is given with its context. Its specificity is unknown. The CDR3 sequence is 16 residues long. CDR1 SEHNR and CDR2 FQNEAQ come from the germline V gene (reference sequence). What made the TCR beta cDNA was 5'RACE template switching with UMIs. TCRdb derives one entry per CDR3 protein from the 5' RACE reads, leaving out DNA. The sample includes 300,000 to 500,000 distinct CDR3 sequences. The sample originates from a study of T cells expressing NK-cell markers. The study's findings and limits: As a fraction of CD8+ T cells, dominant NKG2C+ clonotypes reached about 1.0-7.0% in six donors.

Specimen: blood T cells: a sorted CD56 or NKG2C T cell subset, CD4+ or CD8+ T cells, or bulk PBMC T cells (not recorded which). The rearrangement links TRBV7-9 to TRBJ2-3; the TRBD2 assignment by TCRdb is unverifiable without DNA. The source is a woman aged 50 to 65 in good health. The CDR3 protein is CASSISGAVRTDTQYF.